Listed below are T cell receptor beta chains from one sample, sequenced in a study of T cell responses to AZD1222 COVID-19 vaccine. The assay was immunoSEQ multiplex PCR, and TCRdb's table has in-frame clones only and misses some. This sample has some 100,000 clones, with more than 75% found just once. Sequencing was performed on peripheral blood, taken on day 0 of AZD1222 vaccination. Receptors were obtained from an adult in good health. The CDR3 runs from the conserved cysteine through the conserved F or W. Each record gives: CDR3 protein, V gene, J gene, D gene, clone size. A D gene is named only where the DNA matches it firmly. Some rows mark clone size as missing; the rest say once, few, many or name a class of expanded clone.

CASSLGLSSTDTQYF	TRBV11-2	TRBJ2-3	-	-
CASSQETDRGWGTEAFF	TRBV3-1/TRBV3-2	TRBJ1-1	TRBD1	-
CASQPGQMNTEAFF	TRBV9	TRBJ1-1	TRBD1	-
CASSLGRVNYGYTF	TRBV7-9	TRBJ1-2	-	once
CASSSDRSYEQYF	TRBV2	TRBJ2-7	TRBD1	-
CAISESAVIGGYTF	TRBV10-3	TRBJ1-2	-	once
CASTLTGGYNYGYTF	TRBV19	TRBJ1-2	-	-
CAISLTGGSYEQYF	TRBV10-3	TRBJ2-7	TRBD1	-
CASSLTTSGGYNEQFF	TRBV7-3	TRBJ2-1	TRBD2	-
CASRRQGGAVGENEKLFF	TRBV2	TRBJ1-4	TRBD1	-
CASTRQGSTEAFF	TRBV5-1	TRBJ1-1	TRBD1	-
CSVEGTRGVGTEAFF	TRBV29-1	TRBJ1-1	-	-
CASSYGEPGYTF	TRBV6-5	TRBJ1-2	-	-
CASSLGQGYGYTF	TRBV27	TRBJ1-2	TRBD1	-
CASSQESRDGYNEQFF	TRBV4-3	TRBJ2-1	-	-
CASSSDTGELFF	TRBV7-9	TRBJ2-2	-	-
CASSGSSFYAYGYTF	TRBV6-2/TRBV6-3	TRBJ1-2	-	-
CASSLALAGQEQFF	TRBV11-3	TRBJ2-1	TRBD2	-
CASSQEKPWTSGDNEQFF	TRBV4-3	TRBJ2-1	TRBD2	once
CASSQGSAAQTQYF	TRBV3-1/TRBV3-2	TRBJ2-5	-	-
CASSQNGNLNTGELFF	TRBV2	TRBJ2-2	-	-
CASSFFTGGEQYF	TRBV5-1	TRBJ2-7	TRBD2	-
CASSPILDTQYF	TRBV7-2	TRBJ2-3	-	-
CASSIRNGGFEAFF	TRBV19	TRBJ1-1	-	-
CASGREEVWNQETQYF	TRBV12-5	TRBJ2-5	TRBD2	once
CASSQDLRGGHQPQHF	TRBV3-1/TRBV3-2	TRBJ1-5	-	once
CASSWLAGGSENIQYF	TRBV5-1	TRBJ2-4	TRBD2	-
CASSGTDITEAFF	TRBV10-2	TRBJ1-1	TRBD1	-
CASSPDANTEAFF	TRBV18	TRBJ1-1	-	-
CASRSVNTEAFF	TRBV6-6	TRBJ1-1	-	-
CASELTGTEAFF	TRBV2	TRBJ1-1	-	-
CASSLTGGENQPQHF	TRBV6-2/TRBV6-3	TRBJ1-5	TRBD1	-
CASEKREGHNSEQFF	TRBV9	TRBJ2-1	TRBD2	-
CASTLRDPITGSYEQYF	TRBV5-4	TRBJ2-7	-	-
CAISESRDSPLHF	TRBV10-3	TRBJ1-6	-	-
CAISPSGGTANEQYF	TRBV10-3	TRBJ2-7	TRBD2	-
CASSLNHYEQYF	TRBV5-6	TRBJ2-7	-	once
CASNTGRSGNTIYF	TRBV7-8	TRBJ1-3	-	-